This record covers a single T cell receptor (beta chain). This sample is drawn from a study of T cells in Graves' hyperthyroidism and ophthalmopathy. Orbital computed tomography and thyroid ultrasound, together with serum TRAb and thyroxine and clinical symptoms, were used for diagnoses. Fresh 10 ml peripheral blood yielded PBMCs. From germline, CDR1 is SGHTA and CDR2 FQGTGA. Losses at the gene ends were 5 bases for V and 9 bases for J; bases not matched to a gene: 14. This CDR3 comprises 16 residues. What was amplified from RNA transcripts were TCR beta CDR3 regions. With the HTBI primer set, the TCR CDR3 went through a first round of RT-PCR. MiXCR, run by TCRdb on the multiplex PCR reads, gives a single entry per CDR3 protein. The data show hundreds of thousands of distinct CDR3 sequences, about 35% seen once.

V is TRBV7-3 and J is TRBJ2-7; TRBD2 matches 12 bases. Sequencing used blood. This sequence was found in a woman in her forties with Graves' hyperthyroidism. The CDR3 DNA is TGTGCCAGCAGCCCCCGGGCTAGCGGGAGGGCCGCTAGGCAGTACTTC. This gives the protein CASSPRASGRAARQYF.